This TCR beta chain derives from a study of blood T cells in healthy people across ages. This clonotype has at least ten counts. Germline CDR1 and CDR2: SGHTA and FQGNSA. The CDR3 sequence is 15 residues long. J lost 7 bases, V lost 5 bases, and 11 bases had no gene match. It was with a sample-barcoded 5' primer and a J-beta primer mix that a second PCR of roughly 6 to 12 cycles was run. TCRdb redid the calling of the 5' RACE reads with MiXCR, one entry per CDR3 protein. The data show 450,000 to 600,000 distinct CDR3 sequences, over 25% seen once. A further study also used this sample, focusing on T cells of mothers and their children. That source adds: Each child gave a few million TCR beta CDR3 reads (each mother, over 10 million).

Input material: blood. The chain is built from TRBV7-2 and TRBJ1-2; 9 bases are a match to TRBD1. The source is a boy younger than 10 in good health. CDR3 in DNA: TGTGCCAGCAGCCAAAGTAGGGGACAGGGATTTGGCTACACCTTC. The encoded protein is CASSQSRGQGFGYTF.